The next 9 T cell receptor beta chains were all read from a single sample in a study of blood T cell repertoires in COVID-19. Sequencing used immunoSEQ multiplex PCR; TCRdb keeps in-frame clones, though not all of them. The sample gives approximately 270,000 clones, about 80% of which show up once; 8.9% is in the top ten. The sequencing sample was made of peripheral blood. Every receptor here comes from a man at least 80 years old with acute or convalescent COVID-19.

V is TRBV18 and J is TRBJ1-2, with 10 nucleotides matching TRBD1. The CDR3 loop spans 16 amino acids. V lost 0 bases and J lost 6; bases outside the gene matches: 7. The germline CDR1 and CDR2 sequences are KGHSH and LQKENI. CDR3 coding DNA: TGTGCCAGCTCACCACCTAGGGGGACAGGGGCTAATGGCTACACCTTC. It encodes CASSPPRGTGANGYTF.

This rearrangement joins TRBV28 to TRBJ1-4, with TRBD1 matching over 8 bases. Per germline, CDR1 MDHEN and CDR2 SYDVKM. V shed 5 bases, J shed 8 bases, and the junction held 7 bases outside the gene matches. The CDR3 runs 14 residues. This CDR3 reads CASSGQGRREKLFF. DNA of the CDR3: TGTGCCAGCAGTGGACAGGGCCGGAGGGAAAAACTGTTTTTT.

This clone was observed once. This sequence joins TRBV19 and TRBJ1-5; perhaps TRBD1 as D (6 bases). CDR1 is LNHDA, CDR2 SQIVND, per germline (reference sequence). V lost 5 bases to trimming and J lost 10 bases, with 9 bases between them. The CDR3 runs to 11 residues. The CDR3 protein is CASSGGGPQHF. The DNA for the CDR3 is TGTGCCAGTAGTGGGGGCGGACCCCAGCATTTT.

The rearrangement links TRBV7-6 to TRBJ1-2, with 10 bases lining up with TRBD1. The germline V gene has CDR1 SGHVS and CDR2 FNYEAQ. This CDR3 contains 16 residues. Trimming cost V 1 base and J 1 base; bases outside gene matches: 3. The DNA of the CDR3 is TGTGCCAGCAGCTTAGGGACAGGGGGGGATAACTATGGCTACACCTTC. Its translation: CASSLGTGGDNYGYTF. The variable domain in full, with the rest retrieved from reference TRBV7-6 and TRBJ1-2, is GAGVSQSPRYKVTKRGQDVALRCDPISGHVSLYWYRQALGQGPEFLTYFNYEAQQDKSGLPNDRFSAERPEGSISTLTIQRTEQRDSAMYRCASSLGTGGDNYGYTFGSGTRLTVV.

The chain is built from TRBV2 and TRBJ1-1; 10 bases match TRBD1. There are 14 residues in the CDR3. Germline lookup yields CDR1 SNHLY and CDR2 FYNNEI. V dropped 6 bases and J dropped 5; count of bases not matched to a gene: 6. This CDR3 reads CASRNRTGGTEAFF. The CDR3 DNA sequence: TGTGCCAGCAGGAATAGGACAGGGGGAACTGAAGCTTTCTTT.

As DNA, the CDR3 is TGTGCCAGTAGTAGACCGGGACAGGGACTGATGAAAGGAAACACCATATATTTT. Protein sequence: CASSRPGQGLMKGNTIYF. The genes are TRBV19 and TRBJ1-3; TRBD1 matches at 9 bases. This CDR3 has 18 amino acids. Germline V gene sequence: CDR1 LNHDA, CDR2 SQIVND (reference sequence). After removal of 4 bases from V and 4 bases from J, the junction contained 14 bases not matched to a gene.

The chain is built from TRBV10-1 and TRBJ1-2; D not resolved. The CDR3 is made up of 13 amino acids. Trimming took 4 bases from V and 1 from J, leaving 7 bases between them. Germline V gives CDR1 WNHNN, CDR2 SYGVQD (reference sequence). The CDR3 region has the DNA TGCGCCAGCAGTGCTTACAGTAACTATGGCTACACCTTC. Translation: CASSAYSNYGYTF.

This clone was recorded a few times. The chain employs TRBV9 and TRBJ2-3; TRBD1 is a possible D gene (6 bases). Germline-derived CDR1 and CDR2 are SGDLS and YYNGEE. This CDR3 is 16 amino acids long. V was pared by 2 bases and J by 3 bases, with 16 bases between. The CDR3 DNA reads as TGTGCCAGCAGCGTTGGACCCAGGGGTTTTACAGATACGCAGTATTTT. This encodes CASSVGPRGFTDTQYF.

The V and J genes are TRBV18 and TRBJ2-4, with D perhaps matching TRBD2 (5 bases). V lost 4 bases, J lost 0 bases, and 19 bases lay in between. CDR3 length equals 18 residues. The V gene's germline CDR1 is KGHSH and CDR2 LQKENI. The CDR3 here is CASSQGSAGSLAKNIQYF. The CDR3 nucleotides are TGTGCCAGCTCACAAGGGAGCGCTGGGTCACTAGCCAAAAACATTCAGTACTTC.